This is a list of T cell receptor beta chains from one sample in a study of a mutant IDH1 vaccine in newly diagnosed glioma. For these TCRs, the target antigens are not known. TCRdb keeps only in-frame clones here, not all; method: immunoSEQ multiplex PCR. The table records about 64,000 clones, 70% to 85% of them present only once. The sequenced sample was PBMCs, obtained from a glioma patient whose treatment included an IDH1 peptide vaccine. These receptors all stem from a woman between 50 and 59 years old with glioma. The CDR3 runs from the conserved cysteine through the conserved F or W. Each record gives: clone size, V gene, J gene, D gene, CDR3 protein, CDR3 DNA. The D gene is left open where the match is weak. Rows may omit the clone size; those that give it use once, few, many or a size class.

>once|TRBV7-7|TRBJ2-5|NA
CASSLGRGGEETQYF
TGTGCCAGCAGCTTGGGTCGGGGTGGAGAAGAGACCCAGTACTTC
>NA|TRBV30|TRBJ1-2|NA
CAWSGGTQSFYGYTF
TGTGCCTGGAGTGGGGGAACACAGTCCTTCTATGGCTACACCTTC
>once|TRBV10-3|TRBJ2-7|TRBD1
CAISGQGLRGEQYF
TGTGCCATCAGCGGACAGGGTCTGAGAGGGGAGCAGTACTTC
>NA|TRBV6-1|TRBJ1-6|TRBD1
CASSSTGENSPLHF
TGTGCCAGCAGTTCGACAGGGGAAAATTCACCCCTCCACTTT
>NA|TRBV7-9|TRBJ1-6|NA
CASSITGPGPLHF
TGTGCCAGCAGCATTACTGGACCCGGGCCCCTCCACTTT
>NA|TRBV7-9|TRBJ2-7|NA
CASTWDGSFGDEQYF
TGTGCCAGCACCTGGGACGGGTCGTTCGGCGACGAGCAGTACTTC
>NA|TRBV6-1|TRBJ2-7|NA
CASSLGASSYEQYF
TGTGCCAGCAGTCTAGGGGCGAGCTCCTACGAGCAGTACTTC
>NA|TRBV9|TRBJ2-5|NA
CASSVVPGETQYF
TGTGCCAGCAGCGTAGTGCCCGGGGAGACCCAGTACTTC
>NA|TRBV6-1|TRBJ1-6|TRBD1
CASTRDRESPLHF
TGTGCCAGCACCCGGGACAGGGAATCACCCCTCCACTTT
>NA|TRBV6-6|TRBJ2-1|TRBD2
CATREAGSYNEQFF
TGTGCCACCCGGGAGGCAGGGAGTTACAATGAGCAGTTCTTC
>NA|TRBV9|TRBJ1-2|TRBD1
CASSAETGPYGYTF
TGTGCCAGCAGCGCGGAGACAGGGCCCTATGGCTACACCTTC
>NA|TRBV11-3|TRBJ2-7|NA
CASSSQGKQHYEQYF
TGTGCCAGCAGCTCCCAGGGAAAGCAGCACTACGAGCAGTACTTC
>few|TRBV15|TRBJ1-6|NA
CATSRDPGTDSPLHF
TGTGCCACCAGCAGAGATCCAGGGACGGATTCACCCCTCCACTTT
>NA|TRBV6-5|TRBJ1-1|TRBD1
CASSRDRVKKAFF
TGTGCCAGCAGCCGGGACAGGGTTAAAAAAGCTTTCTTT
>NA|TRBV6-1|TRBJ2-3|NA
CASIKPSGTDTQYF
TGTGCCAGCATCAAACCCTCTGGCACAGATACGCAGTATTTT
>NA|TRBV7-9|TRBJ1-4|NA
CASSLEGTENEKLFF
TGTGCCAGCAGCTTAGAGGGGACGGAGAATGAAAAACTGTTTTTT
>NA|TRBV4-1|TRBJ1-3|NA
CASSQPTSTGSGNTIYF
TGCGCCAGCAGCCAACCTACCTCGACAGGCTCTGGAAACACCATATATTTT
>NA|TRBV5-1|TRBJ2-1|NA
CASSLLSGFSYNEQFF
TGCGCCAGCAGCCTGTTGTCGGGGTTCTCCTACAATGAGCAGTTCTTC
>NA|TRBV7-9|TRBJ2-3|NA
CASSLAGGPTDTQYF
TGTGCCAGCAGCTTAGCGGGGGGGCCAACAGATACGCAGTATTTT
>few|TRBV9|TRBJ1-2|NA
CASSVDGAAGDGYTF
TGTGCCAGCAGCGTAGACGGGGCAGCCGGCGATGGCTACACCTTC
>once|TRBV6-1|TRBJ2-7|TRBD2
CASNLAGPYEQYF
TGTGCCAGCAATCTAGCGGGGCCTTACGAGCAGTACTTC
>NA|TRBV5-6|TRBJ2-3|NA
CASKDGGRADTQYF
TGTGCCAGCAAGGACGGGGGGCGGGCAGATACGCAGTATTTT
>NA|TRBV11-3|TRBJ2-3|TRBD2
CASSPGGVAGGADTQYF
TGTGCCAGCAGCCCAGGGGGGGTAGCGGGGGGCGCAGATACGCAGTATTTT
>NA|TRBV7-2|TRBJ1-1|NA
CASSARGGGTEAFF
TGTGCCAGCAGCGCCAGGGGAGGTGGCACTGAAGCTTTCTTT
>NA|TRBV4-2|TRBJ1-1|NA
CASSQAWGGTANTEAFF
TGTGCCAGCAGCCAAGCTTGGGGGGGAACAGCAAACACTGAAGCTTTCTTT
>NA|TRBV19|TRBJ1-4|TRBD1
CATTNRQGLWSEKLFF
TGTGCCACTACAAACCGACAGGGCCTTTGGAGTGAAAAACTGTTTTTT
>NA|TRBV4-3|TRBJ2-3|TRBD2
CASSQDLAGATDTQYF
TGCGCCAGCAGCCAAGATCTAGCGGGGGCTACAGATACGCAGTATTTT
>NA|TRBV10-2|TRBJ1-1|NA
CASSDAGGRGTEAFF
TGCGCCAGCAGTGATGCCGGGGGGCGAGGAACTGAAGCTTTCTTT